The 14 T cell receptor beta chains below come from one sample, sequenced in a study of T cells in localized non-small cell lung cancer. TCRdb keeps only in-frame clones here, not all; method: immunoSEQ multiplex PCR. The table lists 2,800 or so clones, roughly 33% of them singletons. Sequencing was performed on normal lung tissue next to the tumor, taken before any cancer treatment. The receptors were sampled from a man aged 40 to 75 with stage I lung adenocarcinoma.

This clone was detected only a few times. This sequence joins TRBV5-1 and TRBJ2-5; 8 nucleotides align to TRBD2. This CDR3 is built from 16 residues. Germline V gene sequence: CDR1 SGHRS, CDR2 YFSETQ. J was trimmed by 2 bases and V by 0 bases; bases with no gene match: 6. DNA for the CDR3: TGCGCCAGCAGCTTGGGACTAGCGAACACTCAAGAGACCCAGTACTTC. Amino acids: CASSLGLANTQETQYF.

This chain joins TRBV19 and TRBJ2-7; 8 nucleotides agree with TRBD1. Germline CDR1 and CDR2: LNHDA and SQIVND (reference sequence). V trimming: 5 bases; J trimming: 3 bases; junction bases outside the gene matches: 9. The CDR3 extends over 15 amino acids. The CDR3 here is CASSLTGTGIYEQYF. CDR3 nucleotides: TGTGCCAGTAGTCTGACCGGGACAGGTATCTACGAGCAGTACTTC.

By share, this clone ranks as medium-sized (0.01 to 0.1%). V usage is TRBV9 and J usage is TRBJ2-5; TRBD1 matches 10 bases. From germline, CDR1 is SGDLS and CDR2 YYNGEE. The CDR3 extends over 16 amino acids. After removal of 3 bases from V and 4 bases from J, the junction contained 9 bases not matched to a gene. The CDR3 protein is CASSGGRDRGGETQYF. The CDR3 bases are TGTGCCAGCAGCGGAGGGAGGGACAGGGGAGGAGAGACCCAGTACTTC.

This clone has a handful of counts. The V call is TRBV28, the J call TRBJ1-2; a weak D match, TRBD1 (6 bases). Germline V gene data show CDR1 as MDHEN and CDR2 as SYDVKM. Trimming took 0 bases from V and 0 from J, leaving 8 bases between them. The CDR3 spans 15 residues. The CDR3 bases are TGTGCCAGCAGTTTATGGGGGACAACTAACTATGGCTACACCTTC. Residues: CASSLWGTTNYGYTF.

The chain is built from TRBV5-1 and TRBJ2-4; TRBD2 matches 8 bases. Losses at the gene ends were 6 bases for V and 6 bases for J; bases not matched to a gene: 8. This CDR3 contains 14 residues. Germline V gives CDR1 SGHRS, CDR2 YFSETQ. CDR3 coding DNA: TGCGCCAGCACCTCCGGGACTAGTGTAAACATTCAGTACTTC. Its translation is CASTSGTSVNIQYF.

Judged by abundance, this clone is medium-sized. The V and J genes are TRBV11-3 and TRBJ2-7; TRBD2 might be the D (6 bases). CDR1 and CDR2 (germline): SGHNT, YENEEA. This CDR3 has 14 amino acids. V lost 5 bases and J 5 bases, leaving 16 bases between the germline ends. CDR3 sequence: CASSRWGVGHEQYF. CDR3 DNA sequence: TGTGCCAGCAGCCGCTGGGGGGTCGGCCACGAGCAGTACTTC.

This clone counts as medium-sized. The rearrangement uses TRBV11-3 and TRBJ2-7, with D possibly being TRBD1 (6 bases). V was pared by 4 bases and J by 3 bases, with 16 bases between. The CDR3 is 15 residues long. Per the germline V gene, CDR1 is SGHNT and CDR2 is YENEEA. CDR3 sequence reads: CASSSTMDRGYEQYF. In DNA form, the CDR3 reads TGTGCCAGCAGCTCGACAATGGACAGAGGCTACGAGCAGTACTTC.

In this sample, this clone is medium-sized. CDR3 sequence reads: CASSPQGFSGELFF. In DNA, the CDR3 is TGTGCCAGCAGCCCTCAGGGTTTTTCCGGGGAGCTGTTTTTT. This chain connects TRBV11-3 to TRBJ2-2, with D tentatively TRBD1 (5 bases). V lost 5 bases and J lost 6, with 13 bases in between. CDR1 and CDR2 (germline): SGHNT, YENEEA. This CDR3 spans 14 amino acids.

The gene calls are TRBV19 and TRBJ1-1, with 10 bases lining up with TRBD1. This CDR3 region has 17 residues. Germline V gene lookup returns CDR1 LNHDA and CDR2 SQIVND (reference sequence). J lost 4 bases, V lost 2 bases, and 10 bases had no gene match. The DNA of the CDR3 is TGTGCCAGTAGTATAAGAGCGGGGGGACAGGGGCCCACTGAAGCTTTCTTT. Amino acids: CASSIRAGGQGPTEAFF.

V gene TRBV19 combines with J gene TRBJ2-4; TRBD2 aligns across 8 bases. CDR3 size: 15 residues. The germline V gene encodes CDR1 LNHDA and CDR2 SQIVND (reference sequence). The J segment lost 7 bases and the V segment lost 3 bases, leaving 8 bases of the junction unmatched. CDR3 region: CASSIRREVGNIQYF. CDR3 bases: TGTGCCAGTAGTATCCGGCGGGAGGTGGGCAACATTCAGTACTTC.

V gene TRBV19 combines with J gene TRBJ2-3; possible D gene TRBD1, 6 bases. This CDR3 has 21 amino acids. V was clipped by 3 bases and J by 3 bases, with 31 bases between them. Germline values: CDR1 LNHDA, CDR2 SQIVND (reference sequence). CDR3 nucleotide sequence: TGTGCCAGTAGTATTGACGAGATGGGGACACCTTCGTTTCCGGGGACAGATACGCAGTATTTT. Translation gives CASSIDEMGTPSFPGTDTQYF.

The V and J genes are TRBV18 and TRBJ1-5; D gene ambiguous. Germline CDR1 reads KGHSH; CDR2 reads LQKENI. The CDR3 has 15 residues. Deletions cut 3 bases from V and 0 bases from J, with 9 bases between. The CDR3 is CASSPGPFSNQPQHF. CDR3 sequence (DNA): TGTGCCAGCTCACCCGGACCCTTTAGCAATCAGCCCCAGCATTTT.

The sample holds a few counts of this clone. V and J are TRBV10-1 and TRBJ2-1; 9 positions match TRBD2. The germline V gene has CDR1 WNHNN and CDR2 SYGVQD (reference sequence). V shed 11 bases and J 5 bases; nucleotides not matched to a gene: 10. The CDR3 runs 14 residues. Here the CDR3 reads CASSGSSGNNEQFF. The DNA of the CDR3 is TGCGCCTCTTCGGGGTCTAGCGGGAACAATGAGCAGTTCTTC.

By share, this clone ranks as large (0.1 to 1%). The chain has TRBV6-8 and TRBJ2-7; TRBD2 matches 10 bases. V trimming: 5 bases; J trimming: 10 bases; junction bases outside the gene matches: 8. The CDR3 spans 13 residues. Per germline, CDR1 MNHGY and CDR2 SAAAGT. In nucleotides, the CDR3 is TGTGCCAGCAGTCCTACGCTAGCGGGAGAACAGTACTTC. Protein sequence: CASSPTLAGEQYF.